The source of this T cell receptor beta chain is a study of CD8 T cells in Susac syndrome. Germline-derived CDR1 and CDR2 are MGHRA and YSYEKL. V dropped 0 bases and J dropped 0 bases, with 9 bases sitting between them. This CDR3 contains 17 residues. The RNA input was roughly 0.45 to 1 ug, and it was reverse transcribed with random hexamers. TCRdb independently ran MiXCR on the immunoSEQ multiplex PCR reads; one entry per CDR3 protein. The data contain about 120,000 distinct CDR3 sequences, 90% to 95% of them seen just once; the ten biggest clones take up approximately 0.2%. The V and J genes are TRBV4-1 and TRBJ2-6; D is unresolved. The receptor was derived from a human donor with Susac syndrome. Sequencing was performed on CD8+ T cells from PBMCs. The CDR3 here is CASSQESAVSGANVLTF. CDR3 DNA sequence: TGCGCCAGCAGCCAAGAGTCAGCCGTCTCTGGGGCCAACGTCCTGACTTTC.